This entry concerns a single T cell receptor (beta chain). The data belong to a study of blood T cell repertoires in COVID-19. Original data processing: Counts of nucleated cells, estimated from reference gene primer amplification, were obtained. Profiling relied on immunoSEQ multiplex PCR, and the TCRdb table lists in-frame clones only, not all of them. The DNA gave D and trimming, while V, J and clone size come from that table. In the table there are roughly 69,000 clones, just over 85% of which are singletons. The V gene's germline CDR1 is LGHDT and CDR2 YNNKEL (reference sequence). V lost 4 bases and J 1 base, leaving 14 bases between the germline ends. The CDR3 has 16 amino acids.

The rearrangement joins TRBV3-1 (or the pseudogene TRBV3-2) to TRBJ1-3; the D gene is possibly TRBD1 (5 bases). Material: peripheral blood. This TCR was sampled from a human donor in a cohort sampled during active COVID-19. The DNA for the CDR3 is TGTGCCAGCAGCCCGCGCAGGCAGGGATCTGGAAACACCATATATTTT. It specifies CASSPRRQGSGNTIYF.